This is a list of T cell receptor beta chains from one sample in a study of a mutant IDH1 vaccine in newly diagnosed glioma. Which antigens these TCRs recognize remains unknown. Sequencing used immunoSEQ multiplex PCR; TCRdb keeps in-frame clones, though not all of them. Seen here are 50,000 to 65,000 clones, 70% to 90% observed once, and the top ten hold 1.5% to 2%. This specimen was PBMCs, taken from a glioma patient whose treatment included an IDH1 peptide vaccine. These TCRs come from a man aged 40-55 years with glioma. CDR3s include the opening cysteine and the closing phenylalanine or tryptophan. Fields, in order: D gene, J gene, V gene, clone size, CDR3 length, CDR3 protein, CDR3 DNA. A D gene is named only where the DNA matches it firmly. Only some rows state a clone size, as once, few, many or a class for expanded clones.

>TRBD1|TRBJ2-5|TRBV18|once|14
CASSPNRGQETQYF
TGTGCCAGCTCACCCAACAGGGGTCAAGAGACCCAGTACTTC
>NA|TRBJ1-5|TRBV5-1|few|14
CASSAGTAGQPQHF
TGCGCCAGCAGCGCAGGGACGGCGGGTCAGCCCCAGCATTTT
>NA|TRBJ2-2|TRBV4-2|NA|13
CASSSLVPGELFF
TGTGCCAGCAGCTCCCTGGTCCCCGGGGAGCTGTTTTTT
>NA|TRBJ1-5|TRBV5-1|NA|15
CASSFGPSGNQPQHF
TGCGCCAGCAGCTTCGGGCCCTCGGGCAATCAGCCCCAGCATTTT
>NA|TRBJ1-1|TRBV6-5|NA|11
CASSQGTEAFF
TGTGCCAGCAGTCAGGGCACTGAAGCTTTCTTT
>TRBD2|TRBJ2-4|TRBV14|NA|20
CASSQGASGETKLAKNIQYF
TGTGCCAGCAGCCAAGGGGCTAGCGGGGAAACCAAATTAGCCAAAAACATTCAGTACTTC
>TRBD2|TRBJ2-7|TRBV6-5|few|15
CASSSGLEAIYEQYF
TGTGCCAGCAGCTCCGGACTAGAAGCAATCTACGAGCAGTACTTC
>NA|TRBJ2-7|TRBV6-6|NA|16
CASSYNPGASGDEQYF
TGTGCCAGCAGTTACAACCCCGGGGCCTCAGGGGACGAGCAGTACTTC
>TRBD1|TRBJ1-5|TRBV9|once|18
CASSLSPSGQGKSQPQHF
TGTGCCAGCAGCCTAAGCCCTTCGGGACAGGGGAAAAGTCAGCCCCAGCATTTT
>TRBD1|TRBJ1-2|TRBV2|NA|12
CASSGDRGGYTF
TGTGCCAGCAGTGGGGACAGGGGAGGCTACACCTTC
>TRBD1|TRBJ2-1|TRBV18|once|13
CASLRQGPNEQFF
TGTGCCAGCTTAAGACAGGGACCCAATGAGCAGTTCTTC
>NA|TRBJ1-1|TRBV5-4|NA|15
CASRKVYRDTTEAFF
TGTGCCAGCAGGAAGGTATACCGGGACACCACTGAAGCTTTCTTT
>NA|TRBJ2-6|TRBV28|NA|13
CASSFVGANVLTF
TGTGCCAGCAGTTTTGTTGGGGCCAACGTCCTGACTTTC
>NA|TRBJ2-5|TRBV7-3|NA|15
CASSPGLVFQETQYF
TGTGCCAGCAGCCCCGGCCTGGTATTCCAAGAGACCCAGTACTTC
>NA|TRBJ2-7|TRBV6-1|NA|15
CASSAKQGRAYEQYF
TGTGCCAGCAGTGCGAAACAGGGACGGGCCTACGAGCAGTACTTC
>TRBD2|TRBJ2-5|TRBV27|medium-sized|14
CASMASGSGETQYF
TGTGCCAGCATGGCTAGCGGGAGTGGGGAGACCCAGTACTTC
>TRBD2|TRBJ2-7|TRBV27|NA|16
CASSFVLAGGPWEQYF
TGTGCCAGCAGTTTCGTGCTAGCGGGAGGGCCCTGGGAGCAGTACTTC
>TRBD1|TRBJ1-2|TRBV10-3|NA|15
CAISNPGQGNYGYTF
TGTGCCATCAGCAATCCGGGACAGGGCAACTATGGCTACACCTTC
>NA|TRBJ1-4|TRBV4-1|NA|15
CASSQDGTGPEKLFF
TGCGCCAGCAGCCAAGATGGCACAGGGCCTGAAAAACTGTTTTTT
>TRBD2|TRBJ2-7|TRBV29-1|NA|12
CSVTSGRYEQYF
TGCAGCGTGACTAGCGGGAGATACGAGCAGTACTTC
>NA|TRBJ1-1|TRBV5-1|NA|16
CASRKVLGILNTEAFF
TGCGCCAGCAGGAAGGTACTAGGGATTTTGAACACTGAAGCTTTCTTT
>NA|TRBJ1-1|TRBV28|NA|12
CASSLPTGVAFF
TGTGCCAGCAGTTTGCCCACCGGGGTGGCTTTCTTT
>NA|TRBJ2-5|TRBV2|NA|15
CASSAGGGAQETQYF
TGTGCCAGCAGTGCCGGAGGGGGGGCCCAAGAGACCCAGTACTTC
>NA|TRBJ2-2|TRBV11-2|NA|14
CASSLNSFTGELFF
TGTGCCAGCAGCTTAAACAGTTTCACCGGGGAGCTGTTTTTT
>NA|TRBJ2-5|TRBV20-1|NA|11
CSGTAGETQYF
TGCAGTGGAACTGCCGGCGAGACCCAGTACTTC
>NA|TRBJ2-7|TRBV25-1|NA|15
CASRAAGAGRYEQYF
TGTGCCAGCAGAGCCGCCGGGGCAGGTCGATACGAGCAGTACTTC